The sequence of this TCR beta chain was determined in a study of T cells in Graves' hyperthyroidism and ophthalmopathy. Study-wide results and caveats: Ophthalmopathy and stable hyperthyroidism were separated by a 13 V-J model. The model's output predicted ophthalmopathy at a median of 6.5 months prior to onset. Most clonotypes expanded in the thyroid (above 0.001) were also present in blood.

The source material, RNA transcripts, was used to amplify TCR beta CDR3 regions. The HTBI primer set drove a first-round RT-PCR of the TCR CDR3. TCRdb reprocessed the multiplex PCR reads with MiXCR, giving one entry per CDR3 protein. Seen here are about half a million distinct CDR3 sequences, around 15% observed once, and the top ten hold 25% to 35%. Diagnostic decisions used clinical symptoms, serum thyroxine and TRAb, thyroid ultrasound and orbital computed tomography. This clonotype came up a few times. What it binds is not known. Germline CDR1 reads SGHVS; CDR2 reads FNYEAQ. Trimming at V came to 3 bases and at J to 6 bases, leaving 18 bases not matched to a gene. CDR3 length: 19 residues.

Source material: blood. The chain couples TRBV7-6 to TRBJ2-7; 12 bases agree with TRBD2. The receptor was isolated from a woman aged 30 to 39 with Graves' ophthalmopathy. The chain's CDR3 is CASSFIPPSSGRAGGEQYF. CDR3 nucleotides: TGTGCCAGCAGCTTCATACCTCCGTCTAGCGGGAGGGCCGGGGGCGAGCAGTACTTC.